What follows is one T cell receptor beta chain and its context. Its antigen is unidentified. This sample was included in a study of prognosis after radiotherapy for stage I lung cancer. About the study: There were roughly 15 patients with newly diagnosed primary stage I lung tumors and a handful of patients with oligometastatic NSCLC after surgical resection of the primary tumor. General observations from the study: The authors reported that TRBV and TRBJ gene usage differed between patients with and without metastases.

This CDR3 contains 17 residues. Looked up from germline, CDR1 is SEHNR and CDR2 is FQNEAQ (reference sequence). J was trimmed by 3 bases and V by 7 bases; bases with no gene match: 16. It was by two-round multiplex PCR that TCR beta CDR3 was amplified from genomic DNA. The authors ran first-round PCR with primers specific to each TRBV and TRBJ gene. TCRdb redid the calling of the multiplex PCR reads with MiXCR, one entry per CDR3 protein. The table lists more than 30,000 distinct CDR3 sequences, about 40% of them singletons. This sequence joins TRBV7-9 and TRBJ2-7, with TRBD1 identical over 9 bases. The sample here was PBMCs, taken before or after stereotactic body radiation therapy (not recorded which). The receptor was isolated from a donor aged 50 or older with non-small cell lung cancer. The CDR3 protein is CASIPQVRQGGNYEQYF. The CDR3 region has the DNA TGTGCCAGCATCCCGCAAGTGAGACAGGGGGGAAACTACGAGCAGTACTTC.